The TCR beta chain under discussion was sequenced for a study of glioma-infiltrating T cells. Across the study: Presurgical dexamethasone in glioma patients lasted six or fewer days. Whole-study results and caveats: Shared blood CDR3 signature motifs marked patients with low tissue-blood divergence.

Details on this clonotype: The antigen is undetermined. Just one base apart from a much larger clone, this may be a read error. The CDR3 carries no conserved terminal phenylalanine or tryptophan, so it likely arises from a read error.

TCR alpha and beta CDR3 regions were amplified from RNA using iRepertoire nested multiplex PCR. TCRdb fed the multiplex PCR reads into MiXCR, producing one record per CDR3 protein. The sample shows about 410,000 distinct CDR3 sequences, 41% of them seen only once. V shed 6 bases and J 5 bases; nucleotides not matched to a gene: 8. Germline CDR1 is MDHEN and CDR2 is SYDVKM. The CDR3 is 15 amino acids. The chain joins TRBV28 to TRBJ2-7, with TRBD1 matching 12 bases. This receptor was obtained from a human donor with low-grade glioma or glioblastoma, undergoing nonglioma brain surgery, or in good health (not recorded which). Sequencing input: glioma tissue, nonneoplastic brain tissue, or PBMCs (not recorded which). The CDR3 DNA sequence: TGTGCCAGCAGCTACCTTGGGACAGGGGGCAACGAGCAGTACTCC. Translation: CASSYLGTGGNEQYS.